This TCR beta chain was found in a study of CD8 T cells in ankylosing spondylitis. Findings and limits, study-wide: The study identified a TCR beta motif of several highly homologous variants that appeared characteristic of ankylosing spondylitis blood. CD8+ by phenotype, disease-linked clones were relatively rare in peripheral blood. Reactive arthritis synovial fluid and blood previously showed some of these motif variants.

This clonotype was counted a few times. Its antigen is undetermined. This CDR3 is built from 17 residues. Trimming removed 2 bases from V and 2 bases from J, with 17 bases in between. Germline CDR1 is MGHRA and CDR2 is YSYEKL. With molecular barcodes, quantitative 5'-RACE was used to make the TCR beta libraries. One entry per CDR3 protein, called by TCRdb with MiXCR from the 5' RACE reads. The data show about 340,000 distinct CDR3 sequences, less than 9.5% seen once. The clonotype was recovered from a male donor with ankylosing spondylitis. The source material was blood, either unsorted or a sorted T cell fraction (not recorded which). V gene TRBV4-1 combines with J gene TRBJ2-3; D gene unclear. CDR3 sequence reads: CASSQPGGRLFTDTQYF. CDR3 bases: TGCGCCAGCAGCCAACCCGGTGGACGGTTATTCACAGATACGCAGTATTTT.